Below are 18 T cell receptor beta chains sequenced from a single sample in a study of graft-versus-host responses after intestinal transplantation. The protocol was immunoSEQ multiplex PCR, while the TCRdb copy is restricted to in-frame clones and leaves out a portion. The repertoire consists of around 92,000 clones, with approximately 85% occurring once and the leading ten covering more than 1.4%. The sequences come from PBMCs, collected 255 days after intestinal transplant. Receptor source: a human patient who received an intestinal transplant, so some T cells may come from the graft donor.

The genes are TRBV28 and TRBJ2-3, with a weak D call TRBD2 (7 bases). Germline values: CDR1 MDHEN, CDR2 SYDVKM. V dropped 6 bases and J dropped 5 bases, with 15 bases sitting between them. The CDR3 length is 14 residues. The CDR3 nucleotides are TGTGCCAGCAGCGTGGGGGGGGCCGGAGATACGCAGTATTTT. Translating gives CASSVGGAGDTQYF.

The rearrangement links TRBV4-1 to TRBJ2-2, with D possibly called TRBD1 or TRBD2 (5 bases each). The CDR3 length is 15 residues. Germline CDR1 and CDR2: MGHRA and YSYEKL. Trimming pared 7 bases from V and 5 bases from J, leaving 17 bases between. CDR3 sequence: CASTPLEGLTGELFF. The CDR3 DNA reads as TGCGCCAGCACACCCCTTGAGGGGCTTACCGGGGAGCTGTTTTTT.

This sequence joins TRBV9 and TRBJ2-1; no clear D gene. Germline CDR1 reads SGDLS; CDR2 reads YYNGEE. This CDR3 spans 14 amino acids. V was trimmed by 0 bases and J by 7 bases, leaving 11 bases between them. The CDR3 here is CASSVGLLGNEQFF. The CDR3 nucleotides read TGTGCCAGCAGCGTAGGGCTCCTCGGGAATGAGCAGTTCTTC.

The chain carries TRBV6-6 and TRBJ2-1, with 10 bases lining up with TRBD1. This CDR3 comprises 15 residues. V was clipped by 6 bases and J by 1 base; unmatched bases: 3. The germline CDR1 and CDR2 sequences are MNHNY and SVGAGI (reference sequence). This CDR3 reads CASSRDRGSYNEQFF. For the CDR3, the DNA is TGTGCCAGCAGCCGGGACAGGGGATCCTACAATGAGCAGTTCTTC.

This clone showed up just a few times. The chain employs TRBV28 and TRBJ2-7, with 7 bases lining up with TRBD1. This CDR3 has 14 residues. The junction had 6 bases not matched to a gene; V was cut back by 7 bases and J by 0 bases. Germline V gene sequence: CDR1 MDHEN, CDR2 SYDVKM. The chain's CDR3 is CASTANRGSYEQYF. The CDR3 nucleotides read TGTGCCAGCACCGCCAACAGGGGCTCCTACGAGCAGTACTTC.

This rearrangement joins TRBV19 to TRBJ1-1; D not resolved. Trimming removed 9 bases from V and 0 bases from J, with 23 bases in between. The germline V gene encodes CDR1 LNHDA and CDR2 SQIVND (reference sequence). This CDR3 spans 17 amino acids. The CDR3 nucleotides are TGTGCCAGCAGTCGTGGTGGCCGGACCACGTTGAACACTGAAGCTTTCTTT. Translation: CASSRGGRTTLNTEAFF.

Turning to this clone: At the DNA level, this CDR3 is encoded by other sequences in the same sample as well. The chain carries TRBV19 and TRBJ2-7; D possibly uses TRBD1 or TRBD2 (5 bases each). This CDR3 contains 13 residues. The V gene's germline CDR1 is LNHDA and CDR2 SQIVND (reference sequence). Trimming shortened V by 6 bases and J by 3 bases, and 12 bases separated the two germline ends. The CDR3 reads CASSPGPIYEQYF. For the CDR3, the DNA is TGTGCCAGTAGCCCGGGACCGATCTACGAGCAGTACTTC.

This clone was seen just once. The rearrangement uses TRBV27 and TRBJ1-1; TRBD1 is a possible D gene (5 bases). This CDR3 comprises 13 residues. V was shortened by 7 bases and J by 6 bases, with 15 bases between the two germline ends. Per germline, CDR1 MNHEY and CDR2 SMNVEV (reference sequence). This chain's CDR3 is CASISLGPAEAFF. As DNA, the CDR3 is TGTGCCAGCATAAGTTTGGGGCCAGCTGAAGCTTTCTTT.

V is TRBV6-5 and J is TRBJ1-6, with D possibly matching TRBD1 (6 bases). The CDR3 consists of 13 residues. V lost 2 bases and J lost 14, with 13 bases in between. CDR1 MNHEY and CDR2 SVGAGI come from the germline V gene. The CDR3, as DNA: TGTGCCAGCAGTTACGATACAGGGCCGACCCTCCACTTT. Translating it yields CASSYDTGPTLHF.

The genes are TRBV7-9 and TRBJ1-4, with 10 bases lining up with TRBD1. The length of the CDR3 is 18 residues. Germline lookup yields CDR1 SEHNR and CDR2 FQNEAQ (reference sequence). The J segment lost 5 bases and the V segment lost 5 bases, leaving 14 bases of the junction unmatched. Here the CDR3 reads CASSLHLGQGGPNEKLFF. CDR3 nucleotide sequence: TGTGCCAGCAGCCTCCATCTCGGACAGGGGGGACCCAATGAAAAACTGTTTTTT.

This clone was seen only once. The gene calls are TRBV4-3 and TRBJ2-3, with TRBD2 matching 9 bases. Trimming at V came to 4 bases and at J to 2 bases, leaving 7 bases not matched to a gene. CDR1 is LGHNA, CDR2 YSLEER, per germline. The CDR3 has 16 residues. CDR3 sequence reads: CASSPSSGGNTDTQYF. CDR3 nucleotides: TGCGCCAGCAGCCCCAGTAGCGGGGGAAACACAGATACGCAGTATTTT.

The CDR3 loop reads CASSFGRGTLFF. CDR3 nucleotides: TGTGCCAGCAGTTTCGGCAGGGGAACACTGTTTTTT. This chain links TRBV28 with TRBJ1-4, with D maybe TRBD1 (6 bases). The germline CDR1 and CDR2 sequences are MDHEN and SYDVKM. The length of the CDR3 is 12 residues. Trimming removed 3 bases at V and 13 bases at J, with 12 bases between.

The rearrangement links TRBV4-1 to TRBJ1-2; D is perhaps TRBD1 (5 bases). Trimming removed 1 base from V and 8 bases from J, with 14 bases in between. CDR1 is MGHRA, CDR2 YSYEKL, per germline. This CDR3 has 14 residues. The CDR3 DNA reads TGCGCCAGCAGCCAAGTGGGAGGGGCGGGCGGCTACACCTTC. It yields the protein CASSQVGGAGGYTF.

The CDR3, as DNA: TGTGCCAGCAGCGTCGACCTTCGACAGGAGAATTCACCCCTCCACTTT. Amino acid sequence: CASSVDLRQENSPLHF. This chain uses TRBV9 with TRBJ1-6; a possible D gene is TRBD1 (6 bases). Germline values: CDR1 SGDLS, CDR2 YYNGEE. V was shortened by 2 bases and J by 7 bases, with 16 bases between the two germline ends. The CDR3 covers 16 residues.

The chain links TRBV11-1 to TRBJ2-1; 13 bases agree with TRBD2. This CDR3 is built from 16 residues. With V trimmed by 0 bases and J by 5 bases, 1 base remained unmatched. Germline assignment: CDR1 SGHAT and CDR2 FQDESV (reference sequence). The CDR3 region has the DNA TGTGCCAGCAGCTTAGCGGGACTAGCGGGACACAATGAGCAGTTCTTC. Residues: CASSLAGLAGHNEQFF.

The chain uses TRBV6-5 and TRBJ2-2; the match to TRBD2 covers 10 bases. The CDR3 runs to 14 residues. Trimming took 5 bases from V and 6 from J; bases not matched to a gene: 3. Germline lookup yields CDR1 MNHEY and CDR2 SVGAGI. CDR3 amino acids: CASSPGLAAGELFF. CDR3 in DNA: TGTGCCAGCAGTCCTGGACTAGCGGCCGGGGAGCTGTTTTTT.

This chain joins TRBV29-1 and TRBJ1-1; D is ambiguous. Deletions cut 4 bases from V and 0 bases from J, with 12 bases between. The length of the CDR3 is 14 residues. Per germline, CDR1 SQVTM and CDR2 ANQGSEA. The CDR3 DNA follows: TGCAGCGTTGGTACGGGGTCAATGAACACTGAAGCTTTCTTT. The encoded protein is CSVGTGSMNTEAFF.

This sequence joins TRBV5-4 and TRBJ2-5; D is ambiguous. Germline V CDR1 and CDR2: SGHNT, YYREEE (reference sequence). The CDR3 loop spans 14 amino acids. V lost 5 bases, J lost 5 bases, and 16 bases lay in between. CDR3 coding DNA: TGTGCCAGCAGGGTACAGACCGAATTGGAGACCCAGTACTTC. Amino acid sequence: CASRVQTELETQYF. Filled out from reference TRBV5-4 and TRBJ2-5, the complete variable domain reads ETGVTQSPTHLIKTRGQQVTLRCSSQSGHNTVSWYQQALGQGPQFIFQYYREEENGRGNFPPRFSGLQFPNYSSELNVNALELDDSALYLCASRVQTELETQYFGPGTRLLVL.